This is a list of T cell receptor beta chains from one sample in a study of regulatory T cells in long-lasting Graves disease. TCRdb processed the multiplex PCR reads anew with MiXCR; each CDR3 protein has one entry. The sample gives 350,000 to 450,000 distinct CDR3 sequences, under 25% of which show up once; less than 25% is in the top ten. The source was peripheral blood mononuclear cells (PBMCs), collected when the disease was refractory, from a patient treated with antithyroid drugs. These TCRs come from a female donor with Graves disease. Both conserved end residues are part of each CDR3. A D gene is named only where the DNA matches it firmly. Rows may omit the clone size; those that give it use once, few, many or a size class.

cdr3_length	v_call	clone_size	d_call	j_call	cdr3_nt	cdr3_aa
15	TRBV7-2	many	.	TRBJ1-6	TGTGCCAGCAGCTTAGAATTCTCTGGGAGTTCACCCCTCCACTTT	CASSLEFSGSSPLHF
15	TRBV6-1	many	.	TRBJ1-5	TGTGCCAGCAGTGACCCCCCAATGGAATATCAGCCCCAGCATTTT	CASSDPPMEYQPQHF
14	TRBV29-1	few	TRBD1	TRBJ1-6	TGCAGCGTTGACCCCGACAGGGGGGATTCACCCCTCCACTTT	CSVDPDRGDSPLHF
15	TRBV5-6	few	TRBD1	TRBJ2-5	TGTGCCAGCAGCGGCCCCGGACAGGCCGAAGAGACCCAGTACTTC	CASSGPGQAEETQYF
17	TRBV11-2	many	.	TRBJ2-5	TGTGCCAGCAGCTCTAACGTAAACCTGGACGGACAAGAGACCCAGTACTTC	CASSSNVNLDGQETQYF
16	TRBV11-3	many	.	TRBJ2-2	TGTGCCAGCAGCTTAGATGGGACGTCGAACACCGGGGAGCTGTTTTTT	CASSLDGTSNTGELFF
15	TRBV9	few	TRBD1	TRBJ2-2	TGTGCCAGCAGCGTTGCAGGGGGCGGCACCGGGGAGCTGTTTTTT	CASSVAGGGTGELFF
14	TRBV7-2	.	TRBD2	TRBJ2-7	TGTGCCAGCAGCTTAGGTAGCGGGAAATACGAGCAGTACTTC	CASSLGSGKYEQYF
16	TRBV6-1	few	TRBD2	TRBJ2-4	TGTGCCAGCGAGCACGGGACTACACTAGCCAAAAACATTCAGTACTTC	CASEHGTTLAKNIQYF
16	TRBV7-2	many	.	TRBJ2-4	TGTGCCAGCAGCTTAGCGCCACAGCCAGCCAAAAACATTCAGTACTTC	CASSLAPQPAKNIQYF
13	TRBV2	few	.	TRBJ1-2	TGTGCCAGCAGTGAAGGCGGGCGGCGTGGCTACACCTTC	CASSEGGRRGYTF
14	TRBV4-1	.	.	TRBJ1-4	TGCGCCAGCAGCCAAGTTTTTGGAATTGAAAAACTGTTTTTT	CASSQVFGIEKLFF
14	TRBV27	.	.	TRBJ2-1	TGTGCCAGCAGTTTATGGTCGGGAGTTAATGAGCAGTTCTTC	CASSLWSGVNEQFF
15	TRBV4-1	few	.	TRBJ2-7	TGCGCCAGCAGCCAAGGGGGGGACGGGACCTACGAGCAGTACTTC	CASSQGGDGTYEQYF
12	TRBV5-8	few	.	TRBJ2-5	TGTGCCAGCAGCTTTGTTTATGGGACCCAGTACTTC	CASSFVYGTQYF
12	TRBV29-1	many	.	TRBJ1-2	TGCAGCGTTGAAAGTCCCGGTGAGGGCTACACCTTC	CSVESPGEGYTF
14	TRBV5-1	few	.	TRBJ1-4	TGCGCCAGCGGCGAGGGCTTGACTAATGAAAAACTGTTTTTT	CASGEGLTNEKLFF
15	TRBV11-2	many	.	TRBJ2-7	TGTGCCAGCAGCTTGGGACGGGCGTCGGCTTACGAGCAGTACTTC	CASSLGRASAYEQYF
16	TRBV7-2	many	TRBD1	TRBJ2-5	TGTGCCAGCAGTCAAGTCCCGGGACAGCTCCAAGAGACCCAGTACTTC	CASSQVPGQLQETQYF
16	TRBV9	many	.	TRBJ2-5	TGTGCCAGCAGCGTAGGTCAAAGGGCCGGAGAAGAGACCCAGTACTTC	CASSVGQRAGEETQYF
13	TRBV28	many	.	TRBJ2-2	TGTGCCAGCAGTATATTTAACACCGGGGAGCTGTTTTTT	CASSIFNTGELFF
15	TRBV14	.	TRBD1	TRBJ1-1	TGTGCCAGCAGCCTCGTCCCGGGACAGCCGTTTGAAGCTTTCTTT	CASSLVPGQPFEAFF
17	TRBV5-6	few	TRBD2	TRBJ2-7	TGTGCCAGCAGCTTGATTAGCGGGACGCCCTGGAGGGACGAGCAGTACTTC	CASSLISGTPWRDEQYF
17	TRBV5-1	few	TRBD2	TRBJ2-7	TGCGCCAGCAGCATCGGGACTAGCGGGAGGGCCAACCACGAGCAGTACTTC	CASSIGTSGRANHEQYF
17	TRBV28	.	.	TRBJ2-3	TGTGCCAGCAGTATAGGGTCTGGGGGCCCTAGCACAGATACGCAGTATTTT	CASSIGSGGPSTDTQYF
13	TRBV11-2	few	TRBD2	TRBJ2-3	TGTGCCAGCAAATTTTCCGGGAGGGATACGCAGTATTTT	CASKFSGRDTQYF
17	TRBV6-5	.	.	TRBJ1-5	TGTGCCAGCAGTTCAACCTTGGGGCAGGCTGGCCATCAGCCCCAGCATTTT	CASSSTLGQAGHQPQHF
15	TRBV12-3/TRBV12-4	.	.	TRBJ2-2	TGTGCCAGCAGTCCTCCTAGCGTAGACACCGGGGAGCTGTTTTTT	CASSPPSVDTGELFF
15	TRBV27	many	.	TRBJ1-1	TGTGCCAGCAGTCCAGTTGGGCGCTTGAACACTGAAGCTTTCTTT	CASSPVGRLNTEAFF
18	TRBV28	few	.	TRBJ2-3	TGTGCCAGCAGTTTACCTCCAGATGGCCGGCCTAGCACAGATACGCAGTATTTT	CASSLPPDGRPSTDTQYF
15	TRBV11-2	.	.	TRBJ2-1	TGTGCCAGCAGCTTGACGGAGGGGGGTCACAATGAGCAGTTCTTC	CASSLTEGGHNEQFF